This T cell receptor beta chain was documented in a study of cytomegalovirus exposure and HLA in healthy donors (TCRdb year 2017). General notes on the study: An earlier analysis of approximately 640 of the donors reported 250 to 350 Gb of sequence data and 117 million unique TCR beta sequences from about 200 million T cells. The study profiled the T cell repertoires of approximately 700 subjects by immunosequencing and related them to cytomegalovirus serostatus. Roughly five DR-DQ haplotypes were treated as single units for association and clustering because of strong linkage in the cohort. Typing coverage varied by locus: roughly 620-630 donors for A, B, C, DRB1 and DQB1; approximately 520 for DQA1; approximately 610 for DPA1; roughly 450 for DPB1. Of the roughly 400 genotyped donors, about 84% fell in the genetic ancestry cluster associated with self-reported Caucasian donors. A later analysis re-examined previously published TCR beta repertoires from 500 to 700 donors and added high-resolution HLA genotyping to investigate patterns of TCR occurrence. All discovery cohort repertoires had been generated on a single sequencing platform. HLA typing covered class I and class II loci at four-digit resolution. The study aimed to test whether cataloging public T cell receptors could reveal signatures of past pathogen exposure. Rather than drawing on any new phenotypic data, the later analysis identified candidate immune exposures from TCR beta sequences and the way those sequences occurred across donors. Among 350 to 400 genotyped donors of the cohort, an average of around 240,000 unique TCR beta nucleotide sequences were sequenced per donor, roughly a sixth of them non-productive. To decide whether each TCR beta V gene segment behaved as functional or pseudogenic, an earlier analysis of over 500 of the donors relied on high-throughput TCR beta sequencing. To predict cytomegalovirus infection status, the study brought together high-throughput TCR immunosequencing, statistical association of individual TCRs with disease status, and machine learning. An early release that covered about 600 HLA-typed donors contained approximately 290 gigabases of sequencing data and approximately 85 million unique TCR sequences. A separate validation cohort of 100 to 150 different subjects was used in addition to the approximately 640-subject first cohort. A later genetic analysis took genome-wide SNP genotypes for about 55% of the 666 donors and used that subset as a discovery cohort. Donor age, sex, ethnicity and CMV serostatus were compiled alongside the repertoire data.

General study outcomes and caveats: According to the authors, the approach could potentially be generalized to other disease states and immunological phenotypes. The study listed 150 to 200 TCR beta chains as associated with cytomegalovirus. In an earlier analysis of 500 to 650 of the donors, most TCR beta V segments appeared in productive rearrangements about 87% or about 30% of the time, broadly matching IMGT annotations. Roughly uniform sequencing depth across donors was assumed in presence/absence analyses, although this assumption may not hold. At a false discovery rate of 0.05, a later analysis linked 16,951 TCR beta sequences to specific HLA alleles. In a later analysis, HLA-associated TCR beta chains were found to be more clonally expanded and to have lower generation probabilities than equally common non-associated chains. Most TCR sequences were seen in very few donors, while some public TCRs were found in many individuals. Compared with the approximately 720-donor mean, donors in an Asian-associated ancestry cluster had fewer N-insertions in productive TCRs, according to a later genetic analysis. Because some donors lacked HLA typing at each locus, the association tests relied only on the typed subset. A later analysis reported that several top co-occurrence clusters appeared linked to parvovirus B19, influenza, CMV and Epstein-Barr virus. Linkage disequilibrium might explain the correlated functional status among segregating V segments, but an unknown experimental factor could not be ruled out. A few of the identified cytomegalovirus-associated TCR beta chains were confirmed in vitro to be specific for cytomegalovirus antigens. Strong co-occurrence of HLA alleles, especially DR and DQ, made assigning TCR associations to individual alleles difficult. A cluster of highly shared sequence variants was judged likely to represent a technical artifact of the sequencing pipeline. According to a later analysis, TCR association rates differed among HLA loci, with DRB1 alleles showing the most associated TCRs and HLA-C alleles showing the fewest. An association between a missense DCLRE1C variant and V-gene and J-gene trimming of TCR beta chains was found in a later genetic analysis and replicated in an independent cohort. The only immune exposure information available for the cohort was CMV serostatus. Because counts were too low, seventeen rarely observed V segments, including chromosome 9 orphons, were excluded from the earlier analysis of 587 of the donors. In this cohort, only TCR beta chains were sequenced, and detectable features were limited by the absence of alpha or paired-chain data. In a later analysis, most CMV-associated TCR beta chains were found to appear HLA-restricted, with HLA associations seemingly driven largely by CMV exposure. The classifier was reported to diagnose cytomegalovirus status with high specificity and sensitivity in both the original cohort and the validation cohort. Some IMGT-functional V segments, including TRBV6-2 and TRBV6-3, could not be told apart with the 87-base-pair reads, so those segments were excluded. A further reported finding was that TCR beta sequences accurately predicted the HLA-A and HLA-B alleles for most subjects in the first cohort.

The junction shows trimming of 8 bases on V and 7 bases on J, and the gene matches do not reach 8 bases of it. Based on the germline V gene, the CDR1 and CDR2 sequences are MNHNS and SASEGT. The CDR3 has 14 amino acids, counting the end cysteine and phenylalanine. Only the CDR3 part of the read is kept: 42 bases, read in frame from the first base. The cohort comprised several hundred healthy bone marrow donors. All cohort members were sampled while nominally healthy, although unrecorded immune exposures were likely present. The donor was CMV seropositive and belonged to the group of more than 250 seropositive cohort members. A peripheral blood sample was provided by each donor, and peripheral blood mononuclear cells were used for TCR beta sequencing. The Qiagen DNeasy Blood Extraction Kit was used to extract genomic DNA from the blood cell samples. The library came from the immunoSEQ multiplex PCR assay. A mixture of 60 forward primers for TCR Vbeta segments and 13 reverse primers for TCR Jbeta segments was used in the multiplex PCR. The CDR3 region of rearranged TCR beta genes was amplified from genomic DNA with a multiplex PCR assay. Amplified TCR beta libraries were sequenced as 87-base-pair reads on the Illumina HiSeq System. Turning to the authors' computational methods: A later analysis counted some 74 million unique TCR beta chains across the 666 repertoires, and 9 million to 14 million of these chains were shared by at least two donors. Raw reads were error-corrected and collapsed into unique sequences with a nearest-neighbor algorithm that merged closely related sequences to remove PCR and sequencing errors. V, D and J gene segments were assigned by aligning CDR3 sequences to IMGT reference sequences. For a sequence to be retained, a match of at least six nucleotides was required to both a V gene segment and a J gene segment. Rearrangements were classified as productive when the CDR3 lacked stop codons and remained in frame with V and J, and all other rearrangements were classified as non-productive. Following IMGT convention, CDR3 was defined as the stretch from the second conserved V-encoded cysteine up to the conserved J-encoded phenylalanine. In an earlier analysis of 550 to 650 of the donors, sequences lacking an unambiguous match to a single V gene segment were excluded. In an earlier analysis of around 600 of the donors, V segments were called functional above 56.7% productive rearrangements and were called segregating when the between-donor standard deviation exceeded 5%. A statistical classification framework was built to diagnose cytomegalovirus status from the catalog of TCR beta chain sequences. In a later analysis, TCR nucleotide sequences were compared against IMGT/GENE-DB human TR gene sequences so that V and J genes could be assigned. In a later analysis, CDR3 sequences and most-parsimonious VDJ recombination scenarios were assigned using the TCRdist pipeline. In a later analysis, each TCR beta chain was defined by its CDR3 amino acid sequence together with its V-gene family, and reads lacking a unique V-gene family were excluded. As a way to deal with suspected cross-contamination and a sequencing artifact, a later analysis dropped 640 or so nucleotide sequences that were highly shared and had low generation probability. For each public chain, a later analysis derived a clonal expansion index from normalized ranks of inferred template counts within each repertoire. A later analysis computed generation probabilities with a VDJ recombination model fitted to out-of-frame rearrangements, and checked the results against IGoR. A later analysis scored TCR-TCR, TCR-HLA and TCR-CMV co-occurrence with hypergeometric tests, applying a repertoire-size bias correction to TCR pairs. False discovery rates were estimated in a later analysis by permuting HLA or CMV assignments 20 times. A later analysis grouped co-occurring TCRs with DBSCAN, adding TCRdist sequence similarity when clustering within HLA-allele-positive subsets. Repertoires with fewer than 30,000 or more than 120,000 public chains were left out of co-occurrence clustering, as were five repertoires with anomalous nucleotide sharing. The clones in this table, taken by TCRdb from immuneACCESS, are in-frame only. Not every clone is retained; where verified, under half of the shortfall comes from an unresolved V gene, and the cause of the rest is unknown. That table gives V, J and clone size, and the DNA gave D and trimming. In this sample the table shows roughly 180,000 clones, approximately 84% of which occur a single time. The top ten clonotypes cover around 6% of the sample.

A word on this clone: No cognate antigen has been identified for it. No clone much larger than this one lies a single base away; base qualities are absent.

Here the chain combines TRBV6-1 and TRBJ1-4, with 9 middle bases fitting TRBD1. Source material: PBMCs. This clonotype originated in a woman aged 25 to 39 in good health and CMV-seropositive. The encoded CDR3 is CASLHGTGSEKLFF. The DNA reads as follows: TGTGCCAGCCTCCATGGGACAGGGAGTGAAAAACTGTTTTTT.